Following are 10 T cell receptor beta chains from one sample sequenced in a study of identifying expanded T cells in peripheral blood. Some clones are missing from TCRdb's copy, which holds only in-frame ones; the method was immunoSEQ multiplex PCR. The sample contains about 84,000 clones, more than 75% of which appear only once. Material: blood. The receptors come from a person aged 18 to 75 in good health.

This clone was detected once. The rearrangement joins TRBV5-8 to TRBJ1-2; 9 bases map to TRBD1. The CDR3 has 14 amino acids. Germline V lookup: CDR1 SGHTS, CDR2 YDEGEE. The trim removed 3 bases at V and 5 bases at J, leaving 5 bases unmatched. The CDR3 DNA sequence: TGTGCCAGCAGCTGGGACAGGGACGGTTATGGCTACACCTTC. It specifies CASSWDRDGYGYTF.

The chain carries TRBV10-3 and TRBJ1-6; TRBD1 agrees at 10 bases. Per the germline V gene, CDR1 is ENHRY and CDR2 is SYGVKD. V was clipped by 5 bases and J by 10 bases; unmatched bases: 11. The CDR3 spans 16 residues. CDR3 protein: CAISSGTGEGRSPLHF. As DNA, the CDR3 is TGTGCCATCAGTTCCGGGACAGGGGAAGGGAGGTCACCCCTCCACTTT.

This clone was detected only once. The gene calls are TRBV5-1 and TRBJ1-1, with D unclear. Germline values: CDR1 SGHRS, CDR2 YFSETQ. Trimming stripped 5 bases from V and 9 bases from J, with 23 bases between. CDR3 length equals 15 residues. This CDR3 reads CASSSDARRSVKAFF. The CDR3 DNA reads TGCGCCAGCAGTTCAGATGCAAGACGGAGCGTAAAAGCTTTCTTT.

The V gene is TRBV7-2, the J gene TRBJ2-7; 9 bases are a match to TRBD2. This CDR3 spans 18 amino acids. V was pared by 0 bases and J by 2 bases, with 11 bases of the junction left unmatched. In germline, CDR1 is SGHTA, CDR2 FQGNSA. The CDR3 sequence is CASSLAGAGGFPTYEQYF. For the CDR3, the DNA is TGTGCCAGCAGCTTAGCGGGTGCGGGGGGGTTCCCTACCTACGAGCAGTACTTC.

The CDR3 sequence is CASGSGAYSPLHF. The CDR3, as DNA: TGTGCTTCGGGTTCGGGGGCGTATTCACCCCTCCACTTT. This chain connects TRBV10-3 to TRBJ1-6; maybe TRBD1 (6 bases). The CDR3 has 13 residues. From germline, CDR1 is ENHRY and CDR2 SYGVKD.

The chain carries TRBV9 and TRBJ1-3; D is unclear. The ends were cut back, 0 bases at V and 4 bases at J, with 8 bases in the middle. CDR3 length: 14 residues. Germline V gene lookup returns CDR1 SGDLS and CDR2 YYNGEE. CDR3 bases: TGTGCCAGCAGCGTAGCACGGGAAGGAAACACCATATATTTT. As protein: CASSVAREGNTIYF. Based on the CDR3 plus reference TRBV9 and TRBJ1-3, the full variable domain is DSGVTQTPKHLITATGQRVTLRCSPRSGDLSVYWYQQSLDQGLQFLIQYYNGEERAKGNILERFSAQQFPDLHSELNLSSLELGDSALYFCASSVAREGNTIYFGEGSWLTVV.

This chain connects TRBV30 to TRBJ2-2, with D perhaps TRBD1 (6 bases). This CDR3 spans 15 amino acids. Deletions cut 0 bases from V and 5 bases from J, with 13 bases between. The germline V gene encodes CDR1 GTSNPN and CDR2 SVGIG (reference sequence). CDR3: CAWSVGVQGTGELFF. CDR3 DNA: TGTGCCTGGAGTGTGGGGGTACAGGGTACCGGGGAGCTGTTTTTT.

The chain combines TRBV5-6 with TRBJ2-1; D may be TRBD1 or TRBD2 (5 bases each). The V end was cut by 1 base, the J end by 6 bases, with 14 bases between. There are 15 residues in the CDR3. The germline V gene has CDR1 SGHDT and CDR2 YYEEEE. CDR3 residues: CASSLFGGNGNEQFF. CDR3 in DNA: TGTGCCAGCAGCTTGTTTGGGGGAAATGGCAATGAGCAGTTCTTC.

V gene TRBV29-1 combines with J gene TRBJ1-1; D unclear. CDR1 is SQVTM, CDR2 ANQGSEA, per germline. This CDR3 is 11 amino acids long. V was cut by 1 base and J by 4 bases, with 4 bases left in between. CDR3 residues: CSVEGGTEAFF. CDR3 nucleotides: TGCAGCGTTGAAGGGGGCACTGAAGCTTTCTTT. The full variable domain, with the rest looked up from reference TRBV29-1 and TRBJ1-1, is SAVISQKPSRDICQRGTSLTIQCQVDSQVTMMFWYRQQPGQSLTLIATANQGSEATYESGFVIDKFPISRPNLTFSTLTVSNMSPEDSSIYLCSVEGGTEAFFGQGTRLTVV.

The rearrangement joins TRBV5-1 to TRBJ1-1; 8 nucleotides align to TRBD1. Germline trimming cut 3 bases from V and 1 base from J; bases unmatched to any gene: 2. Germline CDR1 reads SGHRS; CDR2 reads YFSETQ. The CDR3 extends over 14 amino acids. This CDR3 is CASSYGTGNTEAFF. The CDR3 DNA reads TGCGCCAGCAGCTACGGGACAGGGAACACTGAAGCTTTCTTT.